The rows below give T cell receptor beta chains drawn from one sample of a study of blood T cells in healthy people across ages. TCRdb re-called the 5' RACE reads through MiXCR, storing one row per CDR3 protein. The table includes 1.5 million to 2 million distinct CDR3 sequences, 39% detected once. The sequencing sample was made of blood. All receptors come from a human donor in good health. Each CDR3 is given with its conserved first and last residue. D genes are given only for firm matches. Where a row states a size, it is once, few, many or the class of an expanded clone; other rows omit it.

NA,13,TRBJ2-5,NA,TRBV7-2,TGTGCCAGTGAGGTGGTGGCGGGGGAGACCCAGTACTTC,CASEVVAGETQYF
many,16,TRBJ1-1,NA,TRBV6-7,TGTGCCAGCAGTTCCCACTTGGGTAAGCGGTACACTGAAGCTTTCTTT,CASSSHLGKRYTEAFF
NA,18,TRBJ2-3,TRBD2,TRBV7-8,TGTGCCAGCAGCTTAAGAGGGACTAGCGGGGGGTCCACAGATACGCAGTATTTT,CASSLRGTSGGSTDTQYF
few,12,TRBJ1-2,NA,TRBV11-1,TGTGCCAGCAGCTGGCGGGGGTCCGGCTACACCTTC,CASSWRGSGYTF
once,18,TRBJ2-6,TRBD1,TRBV7-6,TGTGCCAGCAGCCCGAGAGGGACAGGGGAGTCAGGGGCCAACGTCCTGACTTTC,CASSPRGTGESGANVLTF
NA,14,TRBJ2-1,NA,TRBV12-3/TRBV12-4,TGTGCCAGCAGCCAGACAGGAGACTTCAATGAGCAGTTCTTC,CASSQTGDFNEQFF
few,17,TRBJ2-6,NA,TRBV7-3,TGTGCCAGCAGCTCCACCGTACCGGGATCTGGGGCCAACGTCCTGACTTTC,CASSSTVPGSGANVLTF
NA,18,TRBJ2-5,TRBD2,TRBV5-1,TGCGCCAGCAGCCCGGGACTAGCGGGGGACGCAAATCAAGAGACCCAGTACTTC,CASSPGLAGDANQETQYF
NA,14,TRBJ2-5,TRBD1,TRBV11-2,TGTGCCAGCAGCTTACTACAGGGGGCATCTGAGCAGTACTTC,CASSLLQGASEQYF
NA,13,TRBJ1-6,TRBD1,TRBV20-1,TGCAGTGCGGGAGGACAGGGGGATTCACCCCTCCACTTT,CSAGGQGDSPLHF